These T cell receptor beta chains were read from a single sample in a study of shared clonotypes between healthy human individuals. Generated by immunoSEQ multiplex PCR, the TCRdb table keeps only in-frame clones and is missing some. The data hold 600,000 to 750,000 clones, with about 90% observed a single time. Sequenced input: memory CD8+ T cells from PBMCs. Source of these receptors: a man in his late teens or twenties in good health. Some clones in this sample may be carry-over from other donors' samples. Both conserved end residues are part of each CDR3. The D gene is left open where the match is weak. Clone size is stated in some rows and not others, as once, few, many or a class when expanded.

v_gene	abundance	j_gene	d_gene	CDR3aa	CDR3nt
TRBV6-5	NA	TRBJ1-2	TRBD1	CASSYSGGAVSYGYTF	TGTGCCAGCAGTTACTCAGGGGGCGCGGTCTCCTATGGCTACACCTTC
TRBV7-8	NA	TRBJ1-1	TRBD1	CASSPPRGQVMNTEAFF	TGTGCCAGCAGCCCCCCCCGGGGACAGGTGATGAACACTGAAGCTTTCTTT
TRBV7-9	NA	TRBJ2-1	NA	CASSFSFLRGNEQFF	TGTGCCAGCAGCTTTAGCTTCCTCCGGGGCAATGAGCAGTTCTTC
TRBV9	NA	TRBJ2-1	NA	CASSVGWRGYNEQFF	TGTGCCAGCAGCGTAGGGTGGCGGGGATACAATGAGCAGTTCTTC
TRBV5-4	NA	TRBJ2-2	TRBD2	CASSFKRELPNTGELFF	TGTGCCAGCAGCTTCAAGCGGGAGTTACCGAACACCGGGGAGCTGTTTTTT
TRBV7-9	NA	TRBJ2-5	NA	CASSPGWKETQYF	TGTGCCAGCAGCCCGGGTTGGAAAGAGACCCAGTACTTC
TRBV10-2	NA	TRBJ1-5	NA	CASSLERGGNQPQHF	TGCGCCAGCAGCCTCGAGAGGGGAGGCAATCAGCCCCAGCATTTT
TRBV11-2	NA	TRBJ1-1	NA	CASSFGTEAFF	TGTGCCAGCAGCTTTGGCACTGAAGCTTTCTTT
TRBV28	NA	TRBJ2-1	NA	CASRLPGESNEQFF	TGTGCCAGCAGGTTGCCGGGAGAATCCAATGAGCAGTTCTTC
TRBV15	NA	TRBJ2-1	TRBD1	CATSSGTGGPLNEQFF	TGTGCCACCAGCAGTGGGACAGGGGGCCCTCTCAATGAGCAGTTCTTC
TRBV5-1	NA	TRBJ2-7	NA	CASSLAPGHYEQYF	TGCGCCAGCAGCTTGGCCCCGGGGCATTACGAGCAGTACTTC
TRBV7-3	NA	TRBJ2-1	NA	CASSIRVSGASNEQFF	TGTGCCAGCAGCATTAGGGTGTCGGGGGCGAGCAATGAGCAGTTCTTC
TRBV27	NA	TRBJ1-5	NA	CASSRLSRGAQPQHF	TGTGCCAGCAGTCGCCTTTCACGGGGGGCTCAGCCCCAGCATTTT
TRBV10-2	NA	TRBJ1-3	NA	CASSERRNQGPGNTIYF	TGCGCCAGCAGTGAGCGGAGAAACCAGGGTCCTGGAAACACCATATATTTT
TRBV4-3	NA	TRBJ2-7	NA	CASSPSRRLANTYEQYF	TGCGCCAGCAGCCCCTCCCGTAGGCTAGCGAATACCTACGAGCAGTACTTC
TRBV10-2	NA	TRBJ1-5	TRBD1	CASREDRANQPQHF	TGCGCCAGCAGGGAGGACAGGGCTAATCAGCCCCAGCATTTT
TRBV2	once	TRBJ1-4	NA	CASSRGTGNEKLFF	TGTGCCAGCAGCCGCGGGACTGGTAATGAAAAACTGTTTTTT
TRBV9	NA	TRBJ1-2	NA	CASSGGPRSYGYTF	TGTGCCAGCAGTGGAGGACCGCGTTCATATGGCTACACCTTC
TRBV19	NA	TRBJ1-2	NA	CASSLDGEDYGYTF	TGTGCCAGTAGTCTCGACGGGGAAGACTATGGCTACACCTTC
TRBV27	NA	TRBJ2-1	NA	CASSPVPGNSYNEQFF	TGTGCCAGCAGTCCGGTCCCAGGGAACTCCTACAATGAGCAGTTCTTC
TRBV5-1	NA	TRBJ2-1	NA	CASSLHDNEQFF	TGCGCCAGCAGTCTACATGACAATGAGCAGTTCTTC
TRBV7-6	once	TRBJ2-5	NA	CASSSSRDSPREGRETQYF	TGTGCCAGCAGCTCCTCCCGGGACAGCCCACGGGAGGGCCGGGAGACCCAGTACTTC
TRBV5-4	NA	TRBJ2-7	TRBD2	CASSPGGNTPTYEQYF	TGTGCCAGCAGCCCGGGGGGGAACACCCCAACCTACGAGCAGTACTTC
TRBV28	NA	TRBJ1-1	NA	CASLPRALDHTEAFF	TGTGCCAGCCTACCCCGGGCCCTCGACCACACTGAAGCTTTCTTT
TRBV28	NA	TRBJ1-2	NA	CASSPPGWWETQTNYGYTF	TGTGCCAGCAGTCCCCCGGGTTGGTGGGAAACACAGACTAATTATGGCTACACCTTC
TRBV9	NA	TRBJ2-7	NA	CASSASPTGDSYEQYF	TGTGCCAGCAGCGCCTCTCCGACGGGGGATTCCTACGAGCAGTACTTC
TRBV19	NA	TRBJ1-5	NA	CASSIYVGSGNQPQHF	TGTGCCAGTAGTATTTATGTGGGCTCGGGCAATCAGCCCCAGCATTTT
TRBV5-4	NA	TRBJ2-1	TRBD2	CASSLPSGRYNEQFF	TGTGCCAGCAGCTTACCTAGCGGGAGGTACAATGAGCAGTTCTTC
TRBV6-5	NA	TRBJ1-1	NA	CASSYPTRNTEAFF	TGTGCCAGCAGTTACCCGACACGTAACACTGAAGCTTTCTTT
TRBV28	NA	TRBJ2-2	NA	CASSWWGELFF	TGTGCCAGCAGTTGGTGGGGGGAGCTGTTTTTT
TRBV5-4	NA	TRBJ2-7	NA	CASSGPELGRGSYEQYF	TGTGCCAGCAGCGGCCCGGAGCTGGGACGGGGGTCCTACGAGCAGTACTTC
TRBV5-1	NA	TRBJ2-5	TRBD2	CASSSLAGPGETQYF	TGCGCCAGCAGCTCCTTAGCGGGGCCTGGGGAGACCCAGTACTTC
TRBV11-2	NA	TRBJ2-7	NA	CASKGEGYPPYEQYF	TGTGCCAGCAAGGGGGAGGGATATCCCCCCTACGAGCAGTACTTC